The T cell receptor beta chain under discussion was sequenced for a study of post-analysis software for immune sequencing data. Study results and caveats: Four or five TRBV segments (TRBV5-6, TRBV5-1 and TRBV20-1 among them) occurred more frequently in patients than in controls.

The CDR3 is 14 amino acids. From germline, CDR1 is DFQATT and CDR2 SNEGSKA (reference sequence). V lost 1 base to trimming and J lost 9 bases; unmatched junction nucleotides: 6. Unique molecular identifiers featured in each of the TCR beta cDNA libraries. TCRdb processed the PCR reads anew with MiXCR; each CDR3 protein has one entry. The repertoire holds 500,000 to 600,000 distinct CDR3 sequences, with about 44% as singletons. Worth noting for this clonotype: Antigen: not known.

This clonotype was obtained from a girl aged 5-17 years with multiple sclerosis. The chain joins TRBV20-1 to TRBJ1-6, with 7 positions matching TRBD1. The sequenced sample was blood. The CDR3 DNA follows: TGCAGTGCTAGAGGGACAGGAGATAGTTCACCCCTCCACTTT. This encodes CSARGTGDSSPLHF.